This T cell receptor beta chain was sequenced for a study of Graves' ophthalmopathy and Graves' hyperthyroidism. Overall study findings and caveats: The model's ophthalmopathy progression predictions had approximately 69% sensitivity and less than 75% specificity. Blood also harbored most expanded thyroid clonotypes above 0.001 frequency.

This clonotype was observed a few times. The antigen remains unidentified. TCR beta CDR3 regions were amplified from RNA transcripts. First-round RT-PCR employed HTBI primers, with a second-round multiplex PCR after it. TCRdb re-called the multiplex PCR reads with MiXCR, one entry per CDR3 protein. This table has around 670,000 distinct CDR3 sequences, 40% appearing once. The germline CDR1 and CDR2 sequences are SGDLS and YYNGEE. V lost 0 bases, J lost 5 bases, and 15 bases lay in between. CDR3 length: 15 amino acids. The receptor comes from an adult man with Graves' ophthalmopathy. The specimen sequenced was peripheral blood. This rearrangement joins TRBV9 to TRBJ2-7; D might be TRBD1 (6 bases). The CDR3 loop is CASSVEGTINDEQYF. The CDR3 nucleotides are TGTGCCAGCAGCGTAGAAGGGACAATTAATGACGAGCAGTACTTC. The entire variable domain, with the rest obtained from reference TRBV9 and TRBJ2-7, is as follows: DSGVTQTPKHLITATGQRVTLRCSPRSGDLSVYWYQQSLDQGLQFLIQYYNGEERAKGNILERFSAQQFPDLHSELNLSSLELGDSALYFCASSVEGTINDEQYFGPGTRLTVT.